The clone carrying this T cell receptor beta chain was seen a handful of times. Sequenced by immunoSEQ multiplex PCR; TCRdb stores in-frame clones only, minus some. The top ten clones hold 0.3% to 0.4% of a sample with 2 million to 2.5 million clones, around 90% of them seen once. These data belong to a study of shared clonotypes between healthy human individuals. The CDR3 loop spans 11 amino acids. Germline V CDR1 and CDR2: SNHLY, FYNNEI. The chain is built from TRBV2 and TRBJ1-1; D is undetermined. Sequenced sample: naive CD4+ T cells from PBMCs. Sample subset: CD45RA+ positively selected. This sequence originates from a man between 18 and 29 years old in good health. Some clones in this sample may be carry-over from other donors' samples. The CDR3 loop is CAGGGNTEAFF. The CDR3 nucleotides read TGTGCTGGTGGAGGGAACACTGAAGCTTTCTTT.